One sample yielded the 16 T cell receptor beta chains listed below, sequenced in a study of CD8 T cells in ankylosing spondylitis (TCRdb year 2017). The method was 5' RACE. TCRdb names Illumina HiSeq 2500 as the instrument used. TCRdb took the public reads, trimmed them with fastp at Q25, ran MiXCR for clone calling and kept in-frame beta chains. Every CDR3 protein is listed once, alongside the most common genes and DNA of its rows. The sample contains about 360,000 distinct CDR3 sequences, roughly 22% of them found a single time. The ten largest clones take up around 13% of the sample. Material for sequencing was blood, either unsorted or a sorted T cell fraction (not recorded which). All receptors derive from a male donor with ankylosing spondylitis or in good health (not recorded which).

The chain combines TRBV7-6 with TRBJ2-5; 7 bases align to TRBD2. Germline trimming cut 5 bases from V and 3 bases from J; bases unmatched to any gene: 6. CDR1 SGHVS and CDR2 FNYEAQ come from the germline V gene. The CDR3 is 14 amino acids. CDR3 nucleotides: TGTGCCAGCAGCGTCCGTGGACTAGAAGAGACCCAGTACTTC. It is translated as CASSVRGLEETQYF.

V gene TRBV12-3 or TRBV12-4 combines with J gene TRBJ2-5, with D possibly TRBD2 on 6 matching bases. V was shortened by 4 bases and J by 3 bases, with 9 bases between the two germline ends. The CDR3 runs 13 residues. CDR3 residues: CASSYSGEETQYF. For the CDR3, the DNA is TGTGCCAGCAGTTACTCGGGGGAAGAGACCCAGTACTTC.

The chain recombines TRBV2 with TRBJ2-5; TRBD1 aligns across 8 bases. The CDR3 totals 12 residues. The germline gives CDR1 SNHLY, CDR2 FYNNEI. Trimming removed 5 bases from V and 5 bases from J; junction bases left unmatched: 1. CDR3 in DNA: TGTGCCAGCAGTAGGACAGGGGAGACCCAGTACTTC. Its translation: CASSRTGETQYF. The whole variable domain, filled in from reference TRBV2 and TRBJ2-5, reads EPEVTQTPSHQVTQMGQEVILRCVPISNHLYFYWYRQILGQKVEFLVSFYNNEISEKSEIFDDQFSVERPDGSNFTLKIRSTKLEDSAMYFCASSRTGETQYFGPGTRLLVL.

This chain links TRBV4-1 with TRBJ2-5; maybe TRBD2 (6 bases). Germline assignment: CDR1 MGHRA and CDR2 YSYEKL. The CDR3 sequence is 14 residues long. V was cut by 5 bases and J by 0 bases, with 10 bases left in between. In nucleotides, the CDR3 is TGCGCCAGCAGCAACCGGGACTACCAAGAGACCCAGTACTTC. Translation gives CASSNRDYQETQYF.

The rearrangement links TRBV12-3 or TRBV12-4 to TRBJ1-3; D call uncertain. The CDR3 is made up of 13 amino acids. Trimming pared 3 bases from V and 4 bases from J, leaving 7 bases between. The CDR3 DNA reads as TGTGCCAGCAGTTTCGGCCGGGGAAACACCATATATTTT. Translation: CASSFGRGNTIYF.

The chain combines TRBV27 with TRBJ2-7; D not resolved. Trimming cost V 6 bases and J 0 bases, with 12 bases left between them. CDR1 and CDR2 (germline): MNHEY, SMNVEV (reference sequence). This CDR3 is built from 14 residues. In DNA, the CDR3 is TGTGCCAGCAGCATAGAAGGTCGCTCCTACGAGCAGTACTTC. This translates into CASSIEGRSYEQYF.

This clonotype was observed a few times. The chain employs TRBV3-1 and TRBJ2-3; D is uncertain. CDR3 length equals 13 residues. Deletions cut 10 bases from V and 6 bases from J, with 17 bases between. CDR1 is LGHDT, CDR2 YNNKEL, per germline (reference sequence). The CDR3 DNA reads TGTGCCACCGCCGACCTTACCCGTGATACGCAGTATTTT. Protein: CATADLTRDTQYF.

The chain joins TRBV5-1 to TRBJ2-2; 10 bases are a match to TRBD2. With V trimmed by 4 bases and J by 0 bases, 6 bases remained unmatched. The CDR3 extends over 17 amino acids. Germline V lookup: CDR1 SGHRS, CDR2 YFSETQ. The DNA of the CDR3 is TGCGCCAGCAGCGGGCTAGCGGGGGACCCGAACACCGGGGAGCTGTTTTTT. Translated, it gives CASSGLAGDPNTGELFF.

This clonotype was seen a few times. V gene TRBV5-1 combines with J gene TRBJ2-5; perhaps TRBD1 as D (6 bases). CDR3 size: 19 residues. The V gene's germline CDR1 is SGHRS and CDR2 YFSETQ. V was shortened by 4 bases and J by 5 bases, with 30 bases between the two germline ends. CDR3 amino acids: CASSPKDSPSRFHWETQYF. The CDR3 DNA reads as TGCGCCAGCAGCCCCAAGGACAGCCCCTCGAGGTTTCATTGGGAGACCCAGTACTTC.

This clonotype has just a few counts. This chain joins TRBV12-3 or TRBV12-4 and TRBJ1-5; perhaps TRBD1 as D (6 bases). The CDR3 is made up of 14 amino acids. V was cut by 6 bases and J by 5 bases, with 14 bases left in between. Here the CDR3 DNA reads TGTGCCAGCAGCCCTACAGGGAGCCATCAGCCCCAGCATTTT. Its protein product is CASSPTGSHQPQHF.

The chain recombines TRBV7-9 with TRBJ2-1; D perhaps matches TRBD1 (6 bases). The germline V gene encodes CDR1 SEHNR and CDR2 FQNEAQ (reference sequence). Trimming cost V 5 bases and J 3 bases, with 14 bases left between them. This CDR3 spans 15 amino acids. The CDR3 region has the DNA TGTGCCAGCAGCCCCCAGGGGCCCCTCTACAATGAGCAGTTCTTC. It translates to CASSPQGPLYNEQFF.

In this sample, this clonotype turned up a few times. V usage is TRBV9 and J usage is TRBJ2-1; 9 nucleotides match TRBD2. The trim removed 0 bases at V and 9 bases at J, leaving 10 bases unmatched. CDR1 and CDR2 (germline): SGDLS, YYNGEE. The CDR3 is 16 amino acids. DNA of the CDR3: TGTGCCAGCAGCGTAGGGCTAGCGGGGAACACGGGTGAGCAGTTCTTC. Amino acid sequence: CASSVGLAGNTGEQFF.

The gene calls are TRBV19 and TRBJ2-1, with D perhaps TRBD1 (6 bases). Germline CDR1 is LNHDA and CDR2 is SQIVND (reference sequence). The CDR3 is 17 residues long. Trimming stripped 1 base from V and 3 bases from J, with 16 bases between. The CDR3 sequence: CASSIVSQGTFYNEQFF. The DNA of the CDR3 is TGTGCCAGTAGTATAGTCTCTCAGGGGACCTTCTACAATGAGCAGTTCTTC.

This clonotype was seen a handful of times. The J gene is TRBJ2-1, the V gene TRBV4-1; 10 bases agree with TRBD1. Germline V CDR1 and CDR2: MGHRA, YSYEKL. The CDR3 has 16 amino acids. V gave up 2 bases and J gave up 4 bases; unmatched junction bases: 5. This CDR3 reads CASSQLTGGNYNEQFF. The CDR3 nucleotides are TGCGCCAGCAGCCAATTGACAGGGGGCAATTACAATGAGCAGTTCTTC.

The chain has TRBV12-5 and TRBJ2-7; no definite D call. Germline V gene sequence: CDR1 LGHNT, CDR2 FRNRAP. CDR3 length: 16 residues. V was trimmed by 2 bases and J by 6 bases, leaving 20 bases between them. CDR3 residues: CASGLSSSLTWGEQYF. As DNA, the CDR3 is TGTGCTAGTGGTTTGTCTTCCTCGCTCACGTGGGGCGAGCAGTACTTC. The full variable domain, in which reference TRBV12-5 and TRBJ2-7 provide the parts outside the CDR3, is DARVTQTPRHKVTEMGQEVTMRCQPILGHNTVFWYRQTMMQGLELLAYFRNRAPLDDSGMPKDRFSAEMPDATLATLKIQPSEPRDSAVYFCASGLSSSLTWGEQYFGPGTRLTVT.

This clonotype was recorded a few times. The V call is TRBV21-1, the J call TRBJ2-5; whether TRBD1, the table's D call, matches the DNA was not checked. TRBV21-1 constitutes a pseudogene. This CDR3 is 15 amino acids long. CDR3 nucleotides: TGTGCCAGCAGCAAAGATTCCTCGGGGGCAGAGACCCAGTACTTC. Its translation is CASSKDSSGAETQYF.